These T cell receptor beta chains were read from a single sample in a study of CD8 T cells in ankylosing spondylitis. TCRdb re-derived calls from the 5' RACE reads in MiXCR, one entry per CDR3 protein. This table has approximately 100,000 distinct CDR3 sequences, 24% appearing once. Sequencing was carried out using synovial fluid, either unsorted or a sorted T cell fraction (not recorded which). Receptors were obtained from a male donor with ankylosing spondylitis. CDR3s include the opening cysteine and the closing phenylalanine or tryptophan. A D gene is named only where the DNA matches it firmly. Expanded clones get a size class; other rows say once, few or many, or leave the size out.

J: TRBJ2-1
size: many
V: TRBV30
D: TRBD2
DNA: TGTGCCTGGACCCAGCGGGACTGGGGGAATGAGCAGTTCTTC
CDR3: CAWTQRDWGNEQFF

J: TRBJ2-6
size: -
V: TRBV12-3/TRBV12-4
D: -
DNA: TGTGCCAGCAGTTCCACCTGGGCGGCTGGGGCCAACGTCCTGACTTTC
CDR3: CASSSTWAAGANVLTF

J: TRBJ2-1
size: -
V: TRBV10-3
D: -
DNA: TGTGCCATCAGTGAGATTTGGGCTGAGCAGTTCTTC
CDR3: CAISEIWAEQFF

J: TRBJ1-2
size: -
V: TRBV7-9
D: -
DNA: TGTGCCAGCAGCCGCTCGATCGGCAGGGGCGTTTATGGCTACACCTTC
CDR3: CASSRSIGRGVYGYTF

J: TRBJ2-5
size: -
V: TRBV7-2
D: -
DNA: TGTGCCAGCAGCCAAGGGCGGGAGACCCAGTACTTC
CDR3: CASSQGRETQYF

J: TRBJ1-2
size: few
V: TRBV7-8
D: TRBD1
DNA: TGTGCCAGCAGCCGGGACAGCCAGAACTATGGCTACACCTTC
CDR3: CASSRDSQNYGYTF

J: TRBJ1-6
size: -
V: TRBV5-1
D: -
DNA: TGCGCCAGCAGCTCGGTTCCAGGGGTCTATAATTCACCCCTCCACTTT
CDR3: CASSSVPGVYNSPLHF

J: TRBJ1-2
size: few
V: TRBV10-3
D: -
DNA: TGTGCCATCAGTGAGTCGGGACGGAACTATGGCTACACCTTC
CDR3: CAISESGRNYGYTF

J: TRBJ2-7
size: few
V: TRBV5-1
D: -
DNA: TGCGCCAGCAGCGGAGTGTTAGCGTCTTCCTACGAGCAGTACTTC
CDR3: CASSGVLASSYEQYF

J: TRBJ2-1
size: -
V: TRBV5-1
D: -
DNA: TGCGCCAGCAGCTTTGGGGCCGATTCCAATGAGCAGTTCTTC
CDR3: CASSFGADSNEQFF

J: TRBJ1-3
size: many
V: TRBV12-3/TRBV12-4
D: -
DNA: TGTGCCAGCAGTTTTTGGGGATCTGGAAACACCATATATTTT
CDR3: CASSFWGSGNTIYF

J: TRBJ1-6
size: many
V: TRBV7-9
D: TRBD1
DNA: TGTGCCAGCAGCCCGGCCCAAGTAGGACAGGGGAATTCACCCCTCCACTTT
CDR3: CASSPAQVGQGNSPLHF

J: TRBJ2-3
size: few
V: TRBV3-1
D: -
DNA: TGTGCCAGCAGCCAACCGGGGACAGATACGCAGTATTTT
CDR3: CASSQPGTDTQYF

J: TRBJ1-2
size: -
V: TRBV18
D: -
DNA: TGTGCCAGCTCACCTCCGGGGGACTCTCTCTATGGCTACACCTTC
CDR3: CASSPPGDSLYGYTF

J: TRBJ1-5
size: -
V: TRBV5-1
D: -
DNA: TGCGCCAGCAGCTTGGGTTCCTCCACCAATCAGCCCCAGCATTTT
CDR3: CASSLGSSTNQPQHF

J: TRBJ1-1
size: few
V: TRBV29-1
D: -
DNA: TGCAGCGTTGGGAATCTGGGCGGCAAGAACACTGAAGCTTTCTTT
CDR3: CSVGNLGGKNTEAFF

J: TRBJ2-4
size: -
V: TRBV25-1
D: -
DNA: TGTGCCAGCAGTGCGGGACCGAGTCCTTCGTACTTC
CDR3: CASSAGPSPSYF

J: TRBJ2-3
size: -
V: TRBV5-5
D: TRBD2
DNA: TGTGCCAACCTGGGGGGGTCAACAGATACGCAGTATTTT
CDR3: CANLGGSTDTQYF

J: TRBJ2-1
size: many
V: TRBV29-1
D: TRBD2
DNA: TGCAGCTTCATAGCGGGGAGTTATGGTGAGCAGTTCTTC
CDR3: CSFIAGSYGEQFF

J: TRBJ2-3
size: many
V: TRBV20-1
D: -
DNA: TGCAGTGCTAGAGATCGATGGGGGGATACGCAGTATTTT
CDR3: CSARDRWGDTQYF

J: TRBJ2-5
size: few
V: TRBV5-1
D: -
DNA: TGCGCCAGCAGCCCGAATCAGCGAGAGACCCAGTACTTC
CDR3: CASSPNQRETQYF

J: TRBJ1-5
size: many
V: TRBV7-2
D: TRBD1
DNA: TGTGCCAGCAGCCAACAGGGGGCCGAGCCCCAGCATTTT
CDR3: CASSQQGAEPQHF

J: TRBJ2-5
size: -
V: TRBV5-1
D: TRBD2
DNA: TGCGCCAGCAGCTTACGCCGGGAGGGCCAAGAGACCCAGTACTTC
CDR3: CASSLRREGQETQYF

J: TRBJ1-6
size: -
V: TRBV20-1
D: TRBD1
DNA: TGCAGTGCTAGAGGCGGGACAGGTTATAATTCACCCCTCCACTTT
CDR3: CSARGGTGYNSPLHF

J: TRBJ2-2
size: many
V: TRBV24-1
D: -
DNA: TGTGCCACCAGTGCCCCCGGGACGGCGAACACCGGGGAGCTGTTTTTT
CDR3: CATSAPGTANTGELFF

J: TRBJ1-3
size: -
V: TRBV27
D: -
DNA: TGTGCCAGCAGTTTGATGACAGGAGTCTCTGGAAACACCATATATTTT
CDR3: CASSLMTGVSGNTIYF

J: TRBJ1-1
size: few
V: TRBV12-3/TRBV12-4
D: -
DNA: TGTGCCAGCAGTTTATCGGGGGCGAGGAACACTGAAGCTTTCTTT
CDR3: CASSLSGARNTEAFF

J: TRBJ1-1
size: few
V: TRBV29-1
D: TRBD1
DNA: TGCAGCGCCGTAGGGACAGGGGGCGTCTACACTGAAGCTTTCTTT
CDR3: CSAVGTGGVYTEAFF

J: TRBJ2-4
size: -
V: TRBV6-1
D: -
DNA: TGTGCCAGCAGTGAGACAGGAAAAAACATTCAGTACTTC
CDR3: CASSETGKNIQYF

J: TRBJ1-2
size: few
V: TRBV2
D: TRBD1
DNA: TGTGCCAGCAGTACCCTACAGGGGGGAGTAAGGGGGTATGGCTACACCTTC
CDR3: CASSTLQGGVRGYGYTF

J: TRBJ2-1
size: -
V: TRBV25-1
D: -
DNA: TGTGCCAGCAGTGAGAAGCGGAACAATGAGCAGTTCTTC
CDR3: CASSEKRNNEQFF